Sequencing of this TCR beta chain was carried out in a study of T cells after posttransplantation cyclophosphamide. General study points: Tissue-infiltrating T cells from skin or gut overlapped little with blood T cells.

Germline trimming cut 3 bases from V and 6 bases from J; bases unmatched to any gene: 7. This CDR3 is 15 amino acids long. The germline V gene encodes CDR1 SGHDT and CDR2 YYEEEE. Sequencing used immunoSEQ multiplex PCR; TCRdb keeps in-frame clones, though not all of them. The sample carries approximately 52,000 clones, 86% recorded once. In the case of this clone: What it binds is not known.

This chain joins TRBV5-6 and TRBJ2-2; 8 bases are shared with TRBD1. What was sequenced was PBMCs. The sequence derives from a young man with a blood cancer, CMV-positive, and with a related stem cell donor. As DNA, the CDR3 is TGTGCCAGCAGCTCCTACAGGGGGAGGTCCGGGGAGCTGTTTTTT. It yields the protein CASSSYRGRSGELFF.